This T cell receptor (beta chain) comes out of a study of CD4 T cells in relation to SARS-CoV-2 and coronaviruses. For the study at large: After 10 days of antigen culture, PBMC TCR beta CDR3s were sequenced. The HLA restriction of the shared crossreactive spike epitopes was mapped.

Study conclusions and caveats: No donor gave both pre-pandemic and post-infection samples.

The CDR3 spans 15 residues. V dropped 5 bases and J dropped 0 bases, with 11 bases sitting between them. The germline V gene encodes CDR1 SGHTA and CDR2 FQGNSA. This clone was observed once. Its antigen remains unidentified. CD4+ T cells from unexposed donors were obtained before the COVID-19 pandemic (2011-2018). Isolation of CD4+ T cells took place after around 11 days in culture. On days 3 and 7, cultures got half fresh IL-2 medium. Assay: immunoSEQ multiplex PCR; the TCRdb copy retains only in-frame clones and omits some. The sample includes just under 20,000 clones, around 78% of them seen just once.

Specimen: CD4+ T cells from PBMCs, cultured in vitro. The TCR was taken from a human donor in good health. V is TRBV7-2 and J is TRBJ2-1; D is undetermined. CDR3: CASSPAALSYNEQFF. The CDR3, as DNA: TGTGCCAGCAGCCCAGCAGCACTCTCCTACAATGAGCAGTTCTTC.